These 5 T cell receptor beta chains were all obtained from the same sample, sequenced in a study of circulating CD8 cells and anti-PD-1 response in melanoma. Sorting of live CD3+CD8+TCRalphabeta+ cells by PD-1 and/or TIGIT gave four subsets. TCR libraries were prepared from approximately 15 ng of total RNA with the QIAseq Immune Repertoire TCR panel. TCRdb independently ran MiXCR on the reads; one entry per CDR3 protein. The sample lists about 2,500 distinct CDR3 sequences, roughly 7.9% occurring once. The sequences come from CD8+ T cells from PBMCs, collected at baseline or after one month of anti-PD-1 therapy (not recorded which). Receptors were obtained from a human donor with melanoma.

This clonotype is judged large. The chain links TRBV21-1 to TRBJ2-1; the D call in the table, TRBD2, was not verified against the DNA. TRBV21-1 is a recognized pseudogene. The length of the CDR3 is 18 residues. Here the CDR3 reads CASSKVDPGLAGRNEQFF. The CDR3 bases are TGTGCCAGCAGCAAAGTAGACCCGGGACTAGCGGGGCGGAATGAGCAGTTCTTC.

This clonotype is medium-sized within its sample. The genes are TRBV5-4 and TRBJ2-2; D perhaps matches TRBD2 (5 bases). V was clipped by 0 bases and J by 4 bases, with 13 bases between them. CDR1 is SGHNT, CDR2 YYREEE, per germline (reference sequence). The CDR3 totals 16 residues. CDR3 coding DNA: TGTGCCAGCAGCTTGGGGGGAGAGGACGGCACCGGGGAGCTGTTTTTT. It yields the protein CASSLGGEDGTGELFF.

The V call is TRBV19, the J call TRBJ2-1, with TRBD1 as a possible D gene (5 bases). V was shortened by 3 bases and J by 11 bases, with 17 bases between the two germline ends. Germline lookup yields CDR1 LNHDA and CDR2 SQIVND (reference sequence). The CDR3 runs 14 residues. CDR3 bases: TGTGCCAGTAGTATCACAGGCTCCTACAACAAGCAGTTCTTC. This translates into CASSITGSYNKQFF.

This clonotype is medium-sized within its sample. The chain employs TRBV30 and TRBJ2-5, with a possible D match to TRBD1 (5 bases). CDR1 and CDR2 from the germline V gene are GTSNPN and SVGIG (reference sequence). The CDR3 is 11 residues long. V gave up 3 bases and J gave up 7 bases, with 9 bases separating them. The CDR3 is CAWREGVTQYF. The CDR3 DNA reads as TGTGCCTGGAGGGAAGGGGTGACCCAGTACTTC.

Details on this clonotype: A much bigger clone sits one base away, suggesting this may be a read error. The CDR3 DNA follows: TGTGCCAGCGGTTCGGGGACAGGGGTCTACGAGCAGTACTTC. Translating gives CASGSGTGVYEQYF. The chain combines TRBV28 with TRBJ2-7, with 10 bases matching TRBD1. Unmatched junction bases numbered 7, after V lost 8 bases and J lost 3 bases. The germline gives CDR1 MDHEN, CDR2 SYDVKM. This CDR3 has 14 amino acids.